The rows below give T cell receptor beta chains drawn from one sample of a study of Graves' ophthalmopathy and Graves' hyperthyroidism. TCRdb redid the calling of the multiplex PCR reads with MiXCR, one entry per CDR3 protein. The data hold more than 40,000 distinct CDR3 sequences, with 50% observed a single time. Sequenced input: peripheral blood. The receptors were gathered from an adult man with Graves' ophthalmopathy. The conserved cysteine and the conserved F or W are not part of the CDR3 here. Each record gives: V gene, J gene, CDR3 protein.

>TRBV20-1|TRBJ2-3
SARLAPDTQY
>TRBV19|TRBJ2-1
ASSTRDSQF
>TRBV25-1|TRBJ2-1
ASSEWLLSGKVEQF
>TRBV7-2|TRBJ1-1
ASSLGGTWSTEAF
>TRBV10-3|TRBJ2-3
AIRSGDTQY
>TRBV12-3/TRBV12-4|TRBJ2-5
ASSLLAETQY
>TRBV29-1|TRBJ1-1
SVWGADTEAF
>TRBV11-2|TRBJ2-5
ASSLDSGPWGDQY
>TRBV13|TRBJ1-1
ASSYLTGVGTEAF
>TRBV5-8|TRBJ2-1
ASSFRQGDRNEQF
>TRBV20-1|TRBJ2-3
RAGDIAGVADTQY
>TRBV5-6|TRBJ1-2
ASSLGGAYGYT
>TRBV5-1|TRBJ1-2
ASSFMSENLSGYT
>TRBV7-8|TRBJ2-7
ASSLVDRVNSYEQY
>TRBV20-1|TRBJ2-7
SARDLTGSAYEQY
>TRBV7-3|TRBJ1-1
ASSFTGDMNTEAF
>TRBV20-1|TRBJ2-5
SASRGVRRETQY
>TRBV20-1|TRBJ2-2
SAPPTGTGELF
>TRBV7-2|TRBJ2-7
ASSLTSNEQY
>TRBV29-1|TRBJ2-3
SGGVVTDTQY
>TRBV10-3|TRBJ1-1
AITRTGTEAF
>TRBV6-4|TRBJ2-1
ASSLPGASGNNEQF
>TRBV20-1|TRBJ2-2
ASRGGGGKDTGELF
>TRBV2|TRBJ2-2
ASSEWSGGDTGELF
>TRBV19|TRBJ1-3
ASSSGVSGNTIY
>TRBV2|TRBJ1-5
ASILSKAQPQH
>TRBV19|TRBJ1-3
ASSRGQPGNTIY
>TRBV20-1|TRBJ2-3
SAKGAVNTDTQY
>TRBV20-1|TRBJ2-2
SARDTSGELF
>TRBV6-1|TRBJ1-1
ASIWDRGVEAF
>TRBV12-3/TRBV12-4|TRBJ1-5
ASSSGLSNQPQH
>TRBV13|TRBJ2-1
ASGSAGGRSYNEQF
>TRBV29-1|TRBJ2-1
SVKVGQGGYNEQF
>TRBV2|TRBJ1-1
ASSDFRFMNTEAF
>TRBV11-2|TRBJ1-1
ASSSLQGRGNTEAC
>TRBV20-1|TRBJ2-1
SARDTSGTGLF
>TRBV2|TRBJ1-3
ASSEGAGNPIY
>TRBV7-9|TRBJ2-2
ASRRGENTGELF
>TRBV7-2|TRBJ2-1
ASSVGVSSYNEQF
>TRBV11-2|TRBJ2-1
ASSSPGQGYNEQF
>TRBV18|TRBJ2-1
ASSPRSGQVAQF
>TRBV7-2|TRBJ2-3
ASNQADTQY
>TRBV20-1|TRBJ2-7
SARRGASSYEQY
>TRBV7-8|TRBJ2-2
ASSQPGLAGGTGELF
>TRBV7-9|TRBJ1-5
ASSLAGGGIGNQPQH
>TRBV9|TRBJ2-1
ASSVPPEYNEQF
>TRBV19|TRBJ1-2
ASSVTGNRGYT
>TRBV7-2|TRBJ1-5
ASRRTGYNQPQH
>TRBV20-1|TRBJ2-7
SALLAASSYEQY
>TRBV11-2|TRBJ1-2
ASSESGGWHYGYT
>TRBV15|TRBJ2-1
ATSRDQGADTQF
>TRBV11-2|TRBJ1-6
ASSLPYSPLH
>TRBV27|TRBJ1-6
AARRDANSPLH
>TRBV5-1|TRBJ1-1
ASSPAGTGNMNTEAF
>TRBV15|TRBJ2-7
ATSRDPQGYEQY
>TRBV7-9|TRBJ2-5
ASSRTGWETQY
>TRBV20-1|TRBJ2-6
SAGLAGISGANVLT